The clone carrying this TCR beta chain was observed a few times. The entry originates in a study of spatial heterogeneity in lung cancer. TCRdb re-called the 5' RACE reads with MiXCR, one entry per CDR3 protein. The sample yields tens of thousands of distinct CDR3 sequences, approximately 13% seen once. Between the trimmed V and J ends, which lost 7 bases and 8 bases, there was a span of 17 bases. Germline loops: CDR1 LGHDT, CDR2 YNNKEL (reference sequence). The CDR3 covers 13 residues. Regarding time point: sample taken at primary tumor resection. This chain connects TRBV3-1 to TRBJ1-1, with TRBD1 as a possible D gene (5 bases). Material: PBMCs, obtained at surgery. The source is a male donor with early-stage non-small cell lung cancer. CDR3: CASNLGQGSEAFF. CDR3 coding DNA: TGTGCCAGCAATCTAGGGCAGGGTTCCGAAGCTTTCTTT.